Following are 21 T cell receptor beta chains from one sample sequenced in a study of blood T cell repertoires in COVID-19. Only in-frame clones appear in the TCRdb table, and some are missing; sequencing was by immunoSEQ multiplex PCR. The data hold under 300,000 clones, with approximately 90% observed a single time. Sample: PBMCs or T cells enriched from blood (not recorded which). The receptors here all came from a middle-aged man who had recovered from COVID-19.

The chain couples TRBV13 to TRBJ1-3; TRBD1 is a possible D gene (5 bases). This CDR3 has 15 residues. Germline CDR1 is PRHDT and CDR2 is FYEKMQ (reference sequence). With 4 bases removed from V and 4 bases from J, the gap between germline ends came to 14 bases. CDR3 nucleotide sequence: TGTGCCAGCAGCTCCATAGACAGTGCGGGAAACACCATATATTTT. It encodes CASSSIDSAGNTIYF. Filled out from reference TRBV13 and TRBJ1-3, the complete variable domain reads AAGVIQSPRHLIKEKRETATLKCYPIPRHDTVYWYQQGPGQDPQFLISFYEKMQSDKGSIPDRFSAQQFSDYHSELNMSSLELGDSALYFCASSSIDSAGNTIYFGEGSWLTVV.

The rearrangement uses TRBV6-2 or TRBV6-3 and TRBJ1-5; no clear D. This CDR3 region has 13 residues. V dropped 4 bases and J dropped 4 bases, with 8 bases sitting between them. Germline CDR1 MNHEY, CDR2 SVGEGT. The CDR3 protein is CASSLRGNQPQHF. The CDR3 DNA reads as TGTGCCAGCAGTTTGCGGGGAAATCAGCCCCAGCATTTT.

This clone was picked up one time. The rearrangement links TRBV27 to TRBJ2-5; weak D call: TRBD2 (6 bases). The CDR3 has 16 amino acids. From germline, CDR1 is MNHEY and CDR2 SMNVEV (reference sequence). V lost 0 bases to trimming and J lost 5 bases, with 16 bases between them. CDR3 sequence: CASSLSWGVMQETQYF. The DNA for the CDR3 is TGTGCCAGCAGTTTATCGTGGGGGGTGATGCAGGAGACCCAGTACTTC.

V is TRBV30 and J is TRBJ1-5, with D unclear. The germline gives CDR1 GTSNPN, CDR2 SVGIG (reference sequence). CDR3 length: 13 amino acids. Trimming left V 0 bases short and J 5 bases short, with 8 bases between. The CDR3 is CAWSVLHDQPQHF. The CDR3 DNA follows: TGTGCCTGGAGTGTACTACATGATCAGCCCCAGCATTTT.

The chain joins TRBV18 to TRBJ1-2; tentatively, D is TRBD1 (6 bases). The CDR3 is 15 amino acids. Germline V gene data show CDR1 as KGHSH and CDR2 as LQKENI. V was shortened by 5 bases and J by 1 base, with 14 bases between the two germline ends. CDR3 nucleotides: TGTGCCAGCTCATCCGAACAGGGCTTTAACTATGGCTACACCTTC. Amino acid sequence: CASSSEQGFNYGYTF.

J is TRBJ2-5 and V is TRBV5-1; perhaps TRBD1 as D (6 bases). Looked up from germline, CDR1 is SGHRS and CDR2 is YFSETQ. The CDR3 runs 16 residues. V lost 6 bases to trimming and J lost 1 base, with 19 bases between them. This CDR3 is CASTTTNPGVQETQYF. CDR3 nucleotides: TGCGCCAGCACCACAACCAACCCAGGGGTCCAAGAGACCCAGTACTTC. Combining the CDR3 with reference TRBV5-1 and TRBJ2-5 gives the whole variable domain KAGVTQTPRYLIKTRGQQVTLSCSPISGHRSVSWYQQTPGQGLQFLFEYFSETQRNKGNFPGRFSGRQFSNSRSEMNVSTLELGDSALYLCASTTTNPGVQETQYFGPGTRLLVL.

The chain couples TRBV28 to TRBJ2-1; TRBD2 agrees at 9 bases. The CDR3 is 17 amino acids. J lost 7 bases, V lost 3 bases, and 13 bases had no gene match. Per the germline V gene, CDR1 is MDHEN and CDR2 is SYDVKM. CDR3 in DNA: TGTGCCAGCAGTTTGGTGGGGTTCCTAGCGGGGAATAATGAGCAGTTCTTC. The encoded protein is CASSLVGFLAGNNEQFF.

The V call is TRBV4-3, the J call TRBJ2-3, with D perhaps TRBD1 (6 bases). CDR3 length: 17 amino acids. The germline V and J ends were trimmed by 4 bases and 1 base, with 18 bases remaining between them. Germline assignment: CDR1 LGHNA and CDR2 YSLEER. CDR3 bases: TGCGCCAGCAGCCTCGGCACCAGGGGCGCGGGCACAGATACGCAGTATTTT. It codes for CASSLGTRGAGTDTQYF.

The rearrangement uses TRBV3-1 (or the pseudogene TRBV3-2) and TRBJ2-1, with TRBD2 identical over 12 bases. The CDR3 consists of 21 residues. Trimming took 3 bases from V and 3 from J; bases not matched to a gene: 18. CDR1 is LGHDT, CDR2 YNNKEL, per germline (reference sequence). CDR3 residues: CASSHIRTTSGRGNNYNEQFF. For the CDR3, the DNA is TGTGCCAGCAGCCACATCCGAACGACTAGCGGGAGAGGTAATAACTACAATGAGCAGTTCTTC.

This clone has a single count. The chain recombines TRBV7-9 with TRBJ1-5, with 8 bases matching TRBD1. Germline V CDR1 and CDR2: SEHNR, FQNEAQ (reference sequence). V shed 3 bases and J 1 base; nucleotides not matched to a gene: 8. CDR3 size: 17 residues. The CDR3 reads CASSFVRTGLSNQPQHF. CDR3 bases: TGTGCCAGCAGCTTTGTCCGGACAGGGTTAAGCAATCAGCCCCAGCATTTT.

The V gene is TRBV5-1, the J gene TRBJ2-5; D unresolved. V gave up 0 bases and J gave up 3 bases, with 12 bases separating them. Germline values: CDR1 SGHRS, CDR2 YFSETQ. The CDR3 consists of 15 residues. The CDR3 DNA reads as TGCGCCAGCAGCTTGGTCGGTATCGAGGAAGAGACCCAGTACTTC. Translated: CASSLVGIEEETQYF.

V and J are TRBV7-2 and TRBJ1-6; 9 positions match TRBD1. The CDR3 contains 16 residues. After removal of 0 bases from V and 10 bases from J, the junction contained 7 bases not matched to a gene. The germline gives CDR1 SGHTA, CDR2 FQGNSA. CDR3 loop: CASSLATGGGGSPLHF. DNA of the CDR3: TGTGCCAGCAGCTTAGCGACAGGGGGAGGGGGGTCACCCCTCCACTTT.

The V and J genes are TRBV4-1 and TRBJ1-2, with a tentative D call TRBD1 (6 bases). The CDR3 totals 14 residues. V was cut by 0 bases and J by 7 bases, with 12 bases left in between. The germline V gene encodes CDR1 MGHRA and CDR2 YSYEKL. The CDR3 nucleotides are TGCGCCAGCAGCCAAGATCTGGCAGGGGTTGGCTACACCTTC. It codes for CASSQDLAGVGYTF.

This clone appeared once. The chain joins TRBV5-1 to TRBJ1-1, with 8 nucleotides matching TRBD1. CDR1 and CDR2 (germline): SGHRS, YFSETQ. This CDR3 contains 18 residues. V gave up 0 bases and J gave up 0 bases; unmatched junction bases: 10. This CDR3 reads CASSLGTTGVKMNTEAFF. The CDR3, as DNA: TGCGCCAGCAGCTTGGGGACGACAGGGGTAAAAATGAACACTGAAGCTTTCTTT.

The chain is built from TRBV5-6 and TRBJ2-7; no clear D gene. V shed 2 bases and J shed 0 bases, with 6 bases lying between them. CDR1 is SGHDT, CDR2 YYEEEE, per germline. The CDR3 loop spans 13 amino acids. The CDR3 bases are TGTGCCAGCAGCTTTAGAGACTCCTACGAGCAGTACTTC. This encodes CASSFRDSYEQYF.

J is TRBJ2-1 and V is TRBV5-4; 8 nucleotides align to TRBD2. This CDR3 region has 15 residues. Germline V CDR1 and CDR2: SGHNT, YYREEE (reference sequence). Losses at the gene ends were 9 bases for V and 5 bases for J; bases not matched to a gene: 13. CDR3 amino acids: CATVAGTALDNEQFF. The CDR3 nucleotides read TGTGCCACAGTAGCGGGAACGGCCCTCGACAATGAGCAGTTCTTC.

This clone was detected once. The chain couples TRBV14 to TRBJ2-2; possible D gene TRBD1, 6 bases. The CDR3 covers 15 residues. Trimming removed 4 bases from V and 2 bases from J, with 11 bases in between. CDR1 and CDR2 from the germline V gene are SGHDN and FVKESK. The CDR3 spells CASSLQGPNTGELFF. CDR3 sequence (DNA): TGTGCCAGCAGCCTCCAGGGGCCAAACACCGGGGAGCTGTTTTTT.

The rearrangement links TRBV4-3 to TRBJ2-1, with 9 bases that match TRBD2. The junction had 4 bases not matched to a gene; V was cut back by 0 bases and J by 7 bases. Germline V lookup: CDR1 LGHNA, CDR2 YSLEER. The CDR3 runs 15 residues. CDR3 in DNA: TGCGCCAGCAGCCAAGAGGGGCTAGCGGGAAATGAGCAGTTCTTC. Residues: CASSQEGLAGNEQFF.

V usage is TRBV6-5 and J usage is TRBJ1-1, with TRBD1 identical over 7 bases. The germline gives CDR1 MNHEY, CDR2 SVGAGI. Trimming removed 0 bases from V and 4 bases from J; junction bases left unmatched: 8. This CDR3 is built from 16 residues. CDR3 sequence reads: CASSYSLTTGFTEAFF. In nucleotides, the CDR3 is TGTGCCAGCAGTTACTCCCTAACGACAGGGTTCACTGAAGCTTTCTTT.

The V and J genes are TRBV11-3 and TRBJ1-2; no reliable D call. The germline gives CDR1 SGHNT, CDR2 YENEEA. The length of the CDR3 is 17 residues. Trimming shortened V by 0 bases and J by 1 base, and 15 bases separated the two germline ends. In DNA form, the CDR3 reads TGTGCCAGCAGCTTAGAGGGCAGTCTAAGGATTAACTATGGCTACACCTTC. Translation gives CASSLEGSLRINYGYTF.

The chain carries TRBV6-5 and TRBJ1-5; D may be TRBD1 (6 bases). V shed 6 bases and J shed 0 bases, with 12 bases lying between them. The length of the CDR3 is 15 residues. CDR1 and CDR2 (germline): MNHEY, SVGAGI. Here the CDR3 reads CASSYGQHSNQPQHF. The CDR3 DNA reads as TGTGCCAGCAGCTACGGACAGCATAGCAATCAGCCCCAGCATTTT.